The rows below give T cell receptor beta chains drawn from one sample of a study of cytomegalovirus exposure and HLA in healthy donors. Here immunoSEQ multiplex PCR was the method, and the copy in TCRdb shows in-frame clones only, minus some. Among 150,000 to 200,000 clones, roughly 80% were seen once, and the ten largest hold 3.5% to 5%. Sequencing used PBMCs. All receptors derive from a man between 50 and 59 years old in good health and CMV-seropositive. CDR3s include the opening cysteine and the closing phenylalanine or tryptophan. The order of the fields is V gene, J gene, D gene, CDR3 protein. D genes are given only for firm matches.

TRBV6-1	TRBJ2-3	TRBD2	CASEGLAGGADTQYF
TRBV18	TRBJ1-2	-	CASSPAQGSVGYTF
TRBV5-1	TRBJ2-2	TRBD2	CASSLIAGGGSTGELFF
TRBV18	TRBJ1-1	-	CASSPGQGSTEAFF
TRBV2	TRBJ1-4	-	CASSGGVGEKLFF
TRBV18	TRBJ1-3	TRBD1	CASSPTGGSGNTIYF
TRBV19	TRBJ2-1	TRBD2	CASSRAGTSDNEQFF
TRBV5-1	TRBJ1-5	TRBD1	CASSSTGGSQPQHF
TRBV6-1	TRBJ1-2	-	CASILTPGGYTF
TRBV19	TRBJ2-2	-	CASSPTDWRGELFF
TRBV10-3	TRBJ2-7	TRBD1	CAISEPGQGGDEQYF
TRBV7-8	TRBJ2-3	-	CASRERLGTDTQYF
TRBV25-1	TRBJ2-7	TRBD1	CASSDRGLYEQYF
TRBV6-1	TRBJ2-3	-	CASSERSSTDTQYF
TRBV2	TRBJ2-2	TRBD2	CASSGLAGTGELFF
TRBV5-4	TRBJ2-1	TRBD2	CASSTVAGGRNEQFF
TRBV6-1	TRBJ1-5	TRBD1	CASSEGQGFSYQPQHF
TRBV6-6	TRBJ2-7	TRBD2	CASRLAALYEQYF
TRBV10-3	TRBJ2-7	TRBD1	CAISESAGGYEQYF
TRBV9	TRBJ1-1	-	CASSEDQGNTEAFF
TRBV7-6	TRBJ1-1	-	CASSLDRNTEAFF
TRBV10-3	TRBJ1-1	TRBD1	CAINPDRANTEAFF